Listed below are T cell receptor beta chains from one sample, sequenced in a study of cytomegalovirus exposure and HLA in healthy donors. The repertoire was sequenced with immunoSEQ multiplex PCR; TCRdb's copy has only in-frame clones and lacks some. The sample has some 95,000 clones; 55% to 80% are singletons. The material sequenced was PBMCs. These receptors all come from a female donor in good health and CMV-seronegative. Both conserved end residues are part of each CDR3. D genes are given only for firm matches. For some rows the clone size is stated as once, few or many, or as a class when expanded; others skip it.

DNA | CDR3 | V | size | J | D
TGCGCCAGCAGCCAAGCTGTGAGGAACTCCTACGAGCAGTACTTC | CASSQAVRNSYEQYF | TRBV4-1 | few | TRBJ2-7 | NA
TGTGCCAGCAGCTTGGCCGGGGGACCAGGGTACTCTGAAGCTTTCTTT | CASSLAGGPGYSEAFF | TRBV5-4 | NA | TRBJ1-1 | NA
TGCGCCAGCAGCCAGGGGACAGGGAAGCCCTACGAGCAGTACTTC | CASSQGTGKPYEQYF | TRBV4-3 | NA | TRBJ2-7 | TRBD1
TGCGCCAGCAGCCAAGTTATCTTTGAGCGGGGACGCACAGATACGCAGTATTTT | CASSQVIFERGRTDTQYF | TRBV4-1 | few | TRBJ2-3 | TRBD2
TGTGCCAGCTCACCACCCCAGGGAAGAGGTTCGTACACTGAAGCTTTCTTT | CASSPPQGRGSYTEAFF | TRBV18 | NA | TRBJ1-1 | NA
TGTGCCAGTAGTATAGCGGGGGGGACCACTGAAGCTTTCTTT | CASSIAGGTTEAFF | TRBV19 | NA | TRBJ1-1 | NA
TGCGCCAGCAGCCACTCGCTCCCATATGGCTACACCTTC | CASSHSLPYGYTF | TRBV5-1 | once | TRBJ1-2 | NA
TGTGCCAGCGCGGGACTAGCGGGAGGATACGAGACCCAGTACTTC | CASAGLAGGYETQYF | TRBV19 | NA | TRBJ2-5 | TRBD2
TGTGCCATCAGCCAGACAGCTACTATGAACACTGAAGCTTTCTTT | CAISQTATMNTEAFF | TRBV10-3 | NA | TRBJ1-1 | NA
TGTGCCAGTAGTACAGGGAGGACCCTCCAAGAGACCCAGTACTTC | CASSTGRTLQETQYF | TRBV19 | few | TRBJ2-5 | NA
TGTGCCAGCAGCGTGGGTTCGGGCACTGAAGCTTTCTTT | CASSVGSGTEAFF | TRBV9 | NA | TRBJ1-1 | NA
TGTGCCAGCAGCCCCCGACAGACAACTAATGAAAAACTGTTTTTT | CASSPRQTTNEKLFF | TRBV5-6 | few | TRBJ1-4 | NA
TGTGCCAGCAGCTTAGAGGTCACAGCCTACGAGCAGTACTTC | CASSLEVTAYEQYF | TRBV7-9 | NA | TRBJ2-7 | NA
TGTGCCAGCAGCCCCGGACTAGCGGGGGTGCCCTCCACAGATACGCAGTATTTT | CASSPGLAGVPSTDTQYF | TRBV13 | NA | TRBJ2-3 | TRBD2
TGCGCCAGCAGCTTGGTGACAGGGGAGGGCACTGAAGCTTTCTTT | CASSLVTGEGTEAFF | TRBV5-1 | few | TRBJ1-1 | TRBD1
TGTGCCACCAGCAAACAGGGGTCGGGTCAGCCCCAGCATTTT | CATSKQGSGQPQHF | TRBV15 | NA | TRBJ1-5 | TRBD1
TGTGCCTGGAGTGTGGGCCCAAGAGGGGGCTACACCTTC | CAWSVGPRGGYTF | TRBV30 | NA | TRBJ1-2 | NA
TGTTCCAGCAGCTCCTACAGGGGGCGGGAGACCCAGTACTTC | CSSSSYRGRETQYF | TRBV7-9 | few | TRBJ2-5 | TRBD1
TGCGCCAGCAGTACCGGGACACCTGATCAGCCCCAGCATTTT | CASSTGTPDQPQHF | TRBV5-1 | once | TRBJ1-5 | NA
TGTGCCAGCAGTGAGGGACAGGGGAGTAGCTCTGGGGCCAACGTCCTGACTTTC | CASSEGQGSSSGANVLTF | TRBV6-4 | NA | TRBJ2-6 | TRBD1
TGTGCCAGCAGCCCACCCGGGCTAGCGGGGGGCAATGAGCAGTTCTTC | CASSPPGLAGGNEQFF | TRBV7-9 | NA | TRBJ2-1 | TRBD2
TGCAGTGCTAGACAGGGAATGGAAGCTTTCTTT | CSARQGMEAFF | TRBV20-1 | NA | TRBJ1-1 | NA
TGTGCCAGCAGCTTTGACTACCGCGAGCAGTTCTTC | CASSFDYREQFF | TRBV7-9 | few | TRBJ2-1 | NA
TGTGCCAGCAGCTTAGCGCGCTCTGGGGCCAACGTCCTGACTTTC | CASSLARSGANVLTF | TRBV7-2 | NA | TRBJ2-6 | NA
TGTGCCAGTATGGCCGGGTTGGGCACAGATACGCAGTATTTT | CASMAGLGTDTQYF | TRBV6-1 | NA | TRBJ2-3 | NA
TGTGCCAGCAGTTCGCTAAAGGACAGTAGCTCCTACGAGCAGTACTTC | CASSSLKDSSSYEQYF | TRBV28 | NA | TRBJ2-7 | NA
TGTGCCAGTAGTATTACGGGACAGATCCAAGAGACCCAGTACTTC | CASSITGQIQETQYF | TRBV19 | NA | TRBJ2-5 | TRBD1
TGTGCCAGCTCACCACCGGACAGGGGAGTGATCGAGACCCAGTACTTC | CASSPPDRGVIETQYF | TRBV18 | NA | TRBJ2-5 | TRBD1
TGCAGCGTTGTGCAGGGGGAGTATGGCTACACCTTC | CSVVQGEYGYTF | TRBV29-1 | NA | TRBJ1-2 | TRBD1
TGCAGCGTTGGAGTGACAGGGAGCGAAAAACTGTTTTTT | CSVGVTGSEKLFF | TRBV29-1 | NA | TRBJ1-4 | TRBD1
TGTGCCAGCAGTTTCGGAGGGACAGGGGTGGGGGAGCAGTACTTC | CASSFGGTGVGEQYF | TRBV27 | few | TRBJ2-7 | TRBD1
TGTGCCAGCAGTTTATTAGGGACTAGCGGGAAACCGGCGATGGAGCAGTTCTTC | CASSLLGTSGKPAMEQFF | TRBV27 | NA | TRBJ2-1 | TRBD2
TGTGCCAGCGTAAGGACAGGGCTCGAGACTGAAGCTTTCTTT | CASVRTGLETEAFF | TRBV5-6 | NA | TRBJ1-1 | TRBD1
TGTGCCAGCAGTGATGAGACTAGCTACTACAATGAGCAGTTCTTC | CASSDETSYYNEQFF | TRBV6-1 | NA | TRBJ2-1 | TRBD2
TGCGCCAGCAGCCAAGGTTCCGGGACAAACCTCTATGGCTACACCTTC | CASSQGSGTNLYGYTF | TRBV4-1 | NA | TRBJ1-2 | NA
TGCGCCAGCAGCCAAGACGGCGGGGGGGTCACAGATACGCAGTATTTT | CASSQDGGGVTDTQYF | TRBV4-3 | NA | TRBJ2-3 | TRBD2
TGTGCCAGCAGTTCCGGACAAGGCAATCAGCCCCAGCATTTT | CASSSGQGNQPQHF | TRBV2 | NA | TRBJ1-5 | NA
TGTGCCAGCAGTGCCCGCGGGTCGAATCGCGAGCAGTACTTC | CASSARGSNREQYF | TRBV2 | NA | TRBJ2-7 | NA
TGTGCCAGTAGCCCGGGACAGAATGAAGCTTTCTTT | CASSPGQNEAFF | TRBV19 | NA | TRBJ1-1 | TRBD1
TGTGCCAGCACCGGACAGGGGGCGCCGGTGGGGACCATATATTTT | CASTGQGAPVGTIYF | TRBV9 | NA | TRBJ1-3 | TRBD1
TGTGCCAGCAGCTTGGACAGGGTATTGACTGAAGCTTTCTTT | CASSLDRVLTEAFF | TRBV5-4 | NA | TRBJ1-1 | NA
TGTGCCAGCAGCCCTCCGAGACAGGCGTTCCACGAGCAGTACTTC | CASSPPRQAFHEQYF | TRBV28 | once | TRBJ2-7 | NA
TGTGCCAACTTATTCGGGACTGGGCGGTACGAGCAGTACTTC | CANLFGTGRYEQYF | TRBV10-3 | NA | TRBJ2-7 | NA
TGTGCCTGGGGCCCTTACTCCTACGAGCAGTACTTC | CAWGPYSYEQYF | TRBV30 | few | TRBJ2-7 | NA
TGCGCCAGCAGTGAGGCGGCGGGGGGTGTGACAGATACGCAGTATTTT | CASSEAAGGVTDTQYF | TRBV10-1 | NA | TRBJ2-3 | TRBD2
TGTGCCAGCGGAGGGGTTTGGGGGACTGAAGCTTTCTTT | CASGGVWGTEAFF | TRBV6-1 | few | TRBJ1-1 | NA
TGTGCCAGCAACGGACTAGCGGGACGTCCATCTGAGCAGTTCTTC | CASNGLAGRPSEQFF | TRBV14 | NA | TRBJ2-1 | TRBD2
TGTGCCAGCAGCCCCGGGACACCTAAGGCGGACACTGAAGCTTTCTTT | CASSPGTPKADTEAFF | TRBV6-6 | few | TRBJ1-1 | NA
TGTGCCAGCTCTCGGACACCGAACACTGAAGCTTTCTTT | CASSRTPNTEAFF | TRBV18 | NA | TRBJ1-1 | NA
TGTGCCAGCAGTTACTCTTCGGGGAGTACGCGAAACACCATATATTTT | CASSYSSGSTRNTIYF | TRBV6-5 | NA | TRBJ1-3 | NA
TGTGCCAGCAGCTTGGATCCCGGGACTAGCCCCCTCGGTACGCAGTATTTT | CASSLDPGTSPLGTQYF | TRBV7-6 | NA | TRBJ2-3 | TRBD2
TGTGCCAGCTCACCGAACTCGTACCAAGAGACCCAGTACTTC | CASSPNSYQETQYF | TRBV18 | NA | TRBJ2-5 | NA
TGTGCCAGCAGTTTGGGGGGACGCGAGCAGTACTTC | CASSLGGREQYF | TRBV28 | few | TRBJ2-7 | NA
TGTGCCAGCATCTTACAGGGGAACAATGAGCAGTTCTTC | CASILQGNNEQFF | TRBV2 | NA | TRBJ2-1 | TRBD1
TGTGCCAGCAGAATAGGACAGGGACCGAATGAAAAACTGTTTTTT | CASRIGQGPNEKLFF | TRBV7-9 | NA | TRBJ1-4 | TRBD1
TGTGCCAGCAGTGGACAGATCTCTGGAAACACCATATATTTT | CASSGQISGNTIYF | TRBV9 | NA | TRBJ1-3 | NA
TGTGCCAGCAGCTTGTACAGGGAGAGATCCTACGAGCAGTACTTC | CASSLYRERSYEQYF | TRBV5-8 | NA | TRBJ2-7 | NA